This T cell receptor beta chain was captured in a study of shared clonotypes between healthy human individuals. The naive CD8 subset, CD45RO-negative cells positively selected for CCR7, excluded terminally differentiated effector memory CD45RA+ cells. The repertoire was sequenced with immunoSEQ multiplex PCR; TCRdb's copy has only in-frame clones and lacks some. The sample holds about 2,100,000 clones; roughly 91% are singletons and the top ten take 1.7%. This CDR3 comprises 11 residues. Trimming removed 1 base from V and 6 bases from J, with 5 bases in between. Germline values: CDR1 SGHKS, CDR2 YYEKEE (reference sequence).

The TCR sequence derives from a man younger than 30 in good health. Some clones in this sample may be carry-over from other donors' samples. The sample was naive CD8+ T cells from PBMCs. The genes are TRBV5-5 and TRBJ2-7; D unclear. CDR3 nucleotide sequence: TGTGCCAGCAGCTTGTTGGGCGAGCAGTACTTC. This encodes CASSLLGEQYF. The entire variable domain, with the rest obtained from reference TRBV5-5 and TRBJ2-7, is as follows: DAGVTQSPTHLIKTRGQQVTLRCSPISGHKSVSWYQQVLGQGPQFIFQYYEKEERGRGNFPDRFSARQFPNYSSELNVNALLLGDSALYLCASSLLGEQYFGPGTRLTVT.